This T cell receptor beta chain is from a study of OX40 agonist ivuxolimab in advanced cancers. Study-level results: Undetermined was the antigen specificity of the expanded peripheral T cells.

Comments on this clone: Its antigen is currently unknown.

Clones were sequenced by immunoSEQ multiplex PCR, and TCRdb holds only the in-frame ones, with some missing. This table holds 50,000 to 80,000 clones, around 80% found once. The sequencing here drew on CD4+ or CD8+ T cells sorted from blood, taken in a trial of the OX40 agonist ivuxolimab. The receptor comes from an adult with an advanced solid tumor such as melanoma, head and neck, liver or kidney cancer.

The CDR3 region is CASRSGDPYEQYF. CDR3 in DNA: TGCGCCAGCAGATCCGGGGACCCCTACGAGCAGTACTTC. The chain joins TRBV10-1 to TRBJ2-7; D may be TRBD1 or TRBD2 (5 bases each). The germline V and J ends were trimmed by 6 bases and 2 bases, with 11 bases remaining between them. The CDR3 has 13 amino acids. In germline, CDR1 is WNHNN, CDR2 SYGVQD (reference sequence).